This TCR beta chain was identified in a study of blood T cell repertoires in COVID-19. This clone was seen only once. Method: immunoSEQ multiplex PCR; TCRdb's copy keeps in-frame clones and lacks some. The data show 120,000 or so clones, 84% seen once. Donors in Cohort 3 counted as recovered after two negative PCRs, clearance, or symptom resolution. V was clipped by 2 bases and J by 5 bases, with 13 bases between them. CDR3 length: 14 residues. CDR1 and CDR2 from the germline V gene are KGHSH and LQKENI. The clonotype comes from a woman between 25 and 40 years old who had recovered from COVID-19. The chain employs TRBV18 and TRBJ2-7, with D possibly TRBD2 on 6 matching bases. Sample: PBMCs or T cells enriched from blood (not recorded which). CDR3 loop: CASSPFRGGHEQYF. CDR3 in DNA: TGTGCCAGCTCACCATTTCGGGGAGGCCACGAGCAGTACTTC.